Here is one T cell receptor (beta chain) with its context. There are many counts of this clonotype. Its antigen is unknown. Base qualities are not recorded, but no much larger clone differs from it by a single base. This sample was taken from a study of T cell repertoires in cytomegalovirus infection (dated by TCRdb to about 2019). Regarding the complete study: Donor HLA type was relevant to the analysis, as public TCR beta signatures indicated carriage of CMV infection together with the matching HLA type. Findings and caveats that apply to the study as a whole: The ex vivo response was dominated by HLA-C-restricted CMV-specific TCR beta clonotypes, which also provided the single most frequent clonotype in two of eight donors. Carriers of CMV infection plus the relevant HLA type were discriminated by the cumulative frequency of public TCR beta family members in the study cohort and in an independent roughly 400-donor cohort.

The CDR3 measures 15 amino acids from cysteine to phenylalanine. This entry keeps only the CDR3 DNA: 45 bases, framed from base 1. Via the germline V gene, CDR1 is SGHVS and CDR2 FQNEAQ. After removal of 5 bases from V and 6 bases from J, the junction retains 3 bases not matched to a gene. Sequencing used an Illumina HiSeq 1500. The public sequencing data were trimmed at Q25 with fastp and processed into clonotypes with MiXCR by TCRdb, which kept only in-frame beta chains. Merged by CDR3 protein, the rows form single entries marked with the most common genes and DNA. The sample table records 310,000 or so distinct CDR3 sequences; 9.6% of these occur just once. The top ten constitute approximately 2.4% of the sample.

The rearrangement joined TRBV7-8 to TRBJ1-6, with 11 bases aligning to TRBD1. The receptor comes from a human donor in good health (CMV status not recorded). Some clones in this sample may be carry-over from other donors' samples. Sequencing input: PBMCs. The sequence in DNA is TGTGCCAGCAGCGCGGGACAGGGGGGTAATTCACCCCTCCACTTT. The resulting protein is CASSAGQGGNSPLHF.